This TCR beta chain comes out of a study of T cells after posttransplantation cyclophosphamide. Some clones are missing from TCRdb's copy, which holds only in-frame ones; the method was immunoSEQ multiplex PCR. This table has 2,700 or so clones, about 67% appearing once. A note on this clone: Its antigen is still unknown.

Busulfan-fludarabine conditioning, marrow transplant, and cyclophosphamide on days +3 and +4 were administered. Study-wide results and limits: Blood and skin or GI T cell repertoires showed limited TRB overlap.

V dropped 6 bases and J dropped 4; count of bases not matched to a gene: 17. This CDR3 region has 17 residues. Germline V gene lookup returns CDR1 MDHEN and CDR2 SYDVKM. The V gene is TRBV28, the J gene TRBJ2-5; 7 bases map to TRBD1. The sequencing here drew on PBMCs, taken 30 days after allogeneic stem cell transplant with posttransplant cyclophosphamide. The sequence derives from a female patient aged 50-59 years who received an allogeneic stem cell transplant from a related donor, was CMV-positive, and had no GVHD. Some T cells may have originated in the graft donor. Here the CDR3 reads CASSDRAAGDGGETQYF. CDR3 coding DNA: TGTGCCAGCAGCGACAGGGCGGCGGGCGACGGAGGAGAGACCCAGTACTTC.